The source of this T cell receptor (beta chain) is a study of cytomegalovirus exposure and HLA in healthy donors. Details on this clone: Its antigen remains unknown.

The ends were cut back, 6 bases at V and 10 bases at J, with 25 bases in the middle. CDR3 length: 16 residues. Germline CDR1 is MNHEY and CDR2 is SMNVEV (reference sequence). Overall study results and limits: Certain sequence variants were highly shared and formed a cluster, and this cluster was likely a sequencing artifact. Most TCR sequences were uncommon, yet certain public TCRs appeared in many donors.

60 Vbeta and 13 Jbeta primers were used in PCR. This table comes from immunoSEQ multiplex PCR, and its TCRdb copy is limited to in-frame clones, with some not included. This table has approximately 85,000 clones, 72% appearing once. This chain links TRBV27 with TRBJ2-1; maybe TRBD2 (7 bases). This receptor was taken from a woman in her thirties or forties in good health and CMV-seropositive. Sequences were obtained from PBMCs. The CDR3 region is CASRLGGAGVWIEQFF. The CDR3 nucleotides are TGTGCCAGCAGACTAGGGGGGGCAGGGGTGTGGATAGAGCAGTTCTTC.